A single sample gave rise to the 22 T cell receptor beta chains below, sequenced in a study of T cells in Graves' hyperthyroidism and ophthalmopathy. Amplification of TCR beta CDR3 regions used RNA as the template. Using the HTBI primer set, a first-round RT-PCR was run on the TCR CDR3. TCRdb re-called the multiplex PCR reads through MiXCR, storing one row per CDR3 protein. The sample records 450,000 to 550,000 distinct CDR3 sequences, approximately 24% being singletons. The specimen sequenced was blood. The receptor source for this set is a woman between 25 and 40 years old with Graves' ophthalmopathy.

The rearrangement joins TRBV12-3 or TRBV12-4 to TRBJ2-7; TRBD2 might be the D (8 bases). V was cut by 6 bases and J by 3 bases, with 15 bases left in between. The CDR3 is 14 residues long. CDR3 DNA sequence: TGTGCCAGCAGCGGGGGGGACAGCCTCTACGAGCAGTACTTC. Translating gives CASSGGDSLYEQYF.

This sequence joins TRBV6-2 or TRBV6-3 and TRBJ1-5; D uncertain. V lost 4 bases and J lost 5, with 6 bases in between. The CDR3 consists of 12 residues. Germline V gene sequence: CDR1 MNHEY, CDR2 SVGEGT. DNA of the CDR3: TGTGCCAGCAGTTCTAATCATCAGCCCCAGCATTTT. This codes for CASSSNHQPQHF.

This clonotype came up a few times. V is TRBV11-2 and J is TRBJ2-2, with D unclear. Trimming pared 1 base from V and 3 bases from J, leaving 6 bases between. Germline V gene lookup returns CDR1 SGHAT and CDR2 FQNNGV. CDR3 size: 14 residues. The CDR3 reads CASSLVRYTGELFF. The CDR3 nucleotides are TGTGCCAGCAGCTTAGTTCGATACACCGGGGAGCTGTTTTTT.

This clonotype was detected many times. The chain employs TRBV2 and TRBJ1-2; the D gene is possibly TRBD1 (5 bases). Trimming stripped 8 bases from V and 3 bases from J, with 16 bases between. Germline V gene sequence: CDR1 SNHLY, CDR2 FYNNEI. The CDR3 is made up of 14 amino acids. CDR3 sequence: CASQGAEGDYGYTF. The CDR3 DNA follows: TGTGCCAGCCAAGGGGCCGAGGGAGACTATGGCTACACCTTC. The full variable domain, its missing parts supplied by reference TRBV2 and TRBJ1-2, is EPEVTQTPSHQVTQMGQEVILRCVPISNHLYFYWYRQILGQKVEFLVSFYNNEISEKSEIFDDQFSVERPDGSNFTLKIRSTKLEDSAMYFCASQGAEGDYGYTFGSGTRLTVV.

This clonotype was detected many times. This chain uses TRBV29-1 with TRBJ2-7; the D gene is possibly TRBD2 (6 bases). This CDR3 has 13 amino acids. Germline CDR1 and CDR2: SQVTM and ANQGSEA. The V and J ends lost 5 bases and 2 bases respectively, with 13 bases between them. CDR3 sequence (DNA): TGCAGCGTTCCGGGGGAAACAGCCTACGAGCAGTACTTC. It is translated as CSVPGETAYEQYF.

J is TRBJ1-6 and V is TRBV5-6; D call uncertain. V lost 4 bases and J lost 10, with 12 bases in between. Germline V gene sequence: CDR1 SGHDT, CDR2 YYEEEE. The CDR3 runs to 13 residues. The CDR3 sequence is CASSPQDGSPLHF. The DNA of the CDR3 is TGTGCCAGCAGCCCCCAGGATGGCTCACCCCTCCACTTT.

The rearrangement uses TRBV28 and TRBJ1-2; TRBD1 matches 7 bases. V shed 4 bases, J shed 4 bases, and the junction held 6 bases outside the gene matches. The CDR3 loop spans 14 amino acids. CDR1 MDHEN and CDR2 SYDVKM come from the germline V gene. CDR3 nucleotides: TGTGCCAGCAGTTACCAGGACAGGACCTATGGCTACACCTTC. Translating gives CASSYQDRTYGYTF.

This clonotype was found many times. The chain employs TRBV6-2 or TRBV6-3 and TRBJ1-5, with 7 bases lining up with TRBD1. V lost 7 bases to trimming and J lost 5 bases; unmatched junction nucleotides: 11. Germline CDR1 MNHEY, CDR2 SVGEGT. This CDR3 contains 15 residues. Written as DNA, the CDR3 is TGTGCCAGCATTCCAGGACAGGTGGGTTATCAGCCCCAGCATTTT. Encoded protein: CASIPGQVGYQPQHF.

The table lists this clonotype with many counts. The rearrangement joins TRBV6-2 or TRBV6-3 to TRBJ2-7; D remains ambiguous. Trimming took 10 bases from V and 2 from J, leaving 9 bases between them. This CDR3 is built from 11 residues. Germline assignment: CDR1 MNHEY and CDR2 SVGEGT. The CDR3 sequence is CAIGDTYEQYF. The CDR3 DNA is TGTGCCATTGGGGATACCTACGAGCAGTACTTC.

This clonotype showed up many times. The chain has TRBV6-2 or TRBV6-3 and TRBJ1-1; D is unresolved. Trimming stripped 6 bases from V and 2 bases from J, with 13 bases between. The V gene's germline CDR1 is MNHEY and CDR2 SVGEGT. This CDR3 spans 14 amino acids. The chain's CDR3 is CASRTSEINTEAFF. The DNA of the CDR3 is TGTGCCAGCAGGACCTCAGAAATTAACACTGAAGCTTTCTTT.

This clonotype was picked up many times. V is TRBV5-1 and J is TRBJ1-1; D gene ambiguous. There are 13 residues in the CDR3. Trimming left V 0 bases short and J 7 bases short, with 10 bases between. CDR1 is SGHRS and CDR2 is YFSETQ in the germline V gene. DNA of the CDR3: TGCGCCAGCAGCTTGGCAGAAGAGTATGAAGCTTTCTTT. Translated, it gives CASSLAEEYEAFF.

J is TRBJ2-7 and V is TRBV12-3 or TRBV12-4; no clear D gene. V lost 2 bases, J lost 5 bases, and 10 bases lay in between. The CDR3 consists of 13 residues. CDR3 bases: TGTGCCAGCAGTTTACGTCTACCGAACGAGCAGTACTTC. Amino acid sequence: CASSLRLPNEQYF.

This clonotype came up many times. The chain uses TRBV12-3 or TRBV12-4 and TRBJ2-5; 9 bases agree with TRBD1. The length of the CDR3 is 13 residues. V lost 8 bases, J lost 5 bases, and 6 bases stayed unmatched. CDR3 in amino acids: CASGNRGRETQYF. CDR3 DNA: TGTGCCAGCGGTAACAGGGGGCGCGAGACCCAGTACTTC.

There are many counts of this clonotype. The junction departs from the called germline gene at one end, perhaps through a read error. The rearrangement uses TRBV12-3 or TRBV12-4 and TRBJ2-4; D might be TRBD2 (6 bases). The CDR3 sequence is 16 residues long. The CDR3 region is CASTPGGTMAKNIKYF. CDR3 coding DNA: TGTGCCAGCACCCCGGGCGGGACGATGGCCAAAAACATTAAGTACTTC.

In this sample, this clonotype turned up many times. The junction differs from germline at one of its ends, possibly a read error. The rearrangement joins TRBV5-1 to TRBJ2-7; D is undetermined. CDR1 is SGHRS and CDR2 is YFSETQ in the germline V gene. The CDR3 runs 13 residues. The CDR3 protein is CASSFTGSYEQYF. The CDR3 DNA is TGTGCCAGCAGTTTTACCGGGTCCTACGAGCAGTACTTC. Full variable domain (remainder filled in from reference TRBV5-1 and TRBJ2-7): KAGVTQTPRYLIKTRGQQVTLSCSPISGHRSVSWYQQTPGQGLQFLFEYFSETQRNKGNFPGRFSGRQFSNSRSEMNVSTLELGDSALYLCASSFTGSYEQYFGPGTRLTVT.

This clonotype was detected many times. The chain links TRBV5-1 to TRBJ1-3; possible D gene TRBD1, 6 bases. The CDR3 covers 18 residues. V was clipped by 0 bases and J by 0 bases, with 16 bases between them. The V gene's germline CDR1 is SGHRS and CDR2 YFSETQ. The CDR3 sequence is CASSLAPGGASSGNTIYF. The CDR3, as DNA: TGCGCCAGCAGCTTGGCCCCGGGGGGCGCTTCCTCTGGAAACACCATATATTTT.

This clonotype was recorded many times. The rearrangement joins TRBV24-1 to TRBJ2-5; 7 nucleotides agree with TRBD2. The CDR3 contains 17 residues. From germline, CDR1 is KGHDR and CDR2 SFDVKD. J was trimmed by 5 bases and V by 4 bases; bases with no gene match: 15. The CDR3 sequence: CATSDRTSGIVGETQYF. As DNA, the CDR3 is TGTGCCACCAGTGACCGGACTAGTGGTATTGTCGGGGAGACCCAGTACTTC.

Many counts were recorded for this clonotype. This chain connects TRBV10-3 to TRBJ1-2, with D maybe TRBD1 (5 bases). This CDR3 is 15 amino acids long. Trimming took off 4 bases at V and 2 bases at J, with 14 bases between the two ends. Germline CDR1 reads ENHRY; CDR2 reads SYGVKD. In DNA form, the CDR3 reads TGTGCCATCAGTGGGCAGGGCGCAGCGAACTATGGCTACACCTTC. This encodes CAISGQGAANYGYTF.

This clonotype was seen many times. This chain uses TRBV4-1 with TRBJ2-7; D is tentatively TRBD1 or TRBD2 (5 bases each). The germline V gene encodes CDR1 MGHRA and CDR2 YSYEKL. The V and J ends lost 0 bases and 4 bases respectively, with 16 bases between them. CDR3 size: 16 residues. The CDR3 reads CASSQDVVGRLYEQYF. CDR3 DNA: TGCGCCAGCAGCCAAGATGTAGTGGGACGTTTGTACGAGCAGTACTTC.

The rearrangement uses TRBV7-2 and TRBJ2-7; D gene unclear. V was shortened by 4 bases and J by 4 bases, with 8 bases between the two germline ends. This CDR3 is 12 amino acids long. Germline V gives CDR1 SGHTA, CDR2 FQGNSA. The CDR3 bases are TGTGCCAGCAGCTCGCGGATGTACGAGCAGTACTTC. The encoded protein is CASSSRMYEQYF.

This clonotype has at least ten counts. V and J are TRBV12-3 or TRBV12-4 and TRBJ2-5; TRBD2 agrees at 8 bases. V gave up 2 bases and J gave up 5 bases; unmatched junction bases: 7. This CDR3 region has 15 residues. Written as DNA, the CDR3 is TGTGCCAGCAGTTTAAAGGGACTAGTCGAGGAGACCCAGTACTTC. It is translated as CASSLKGLVEETQYF.

This clonotype was recorded many times. This chain joins TRBV29-1 and TRBJ2-7, with 7 bases that match TRBD1. The V segment lost 1 base and the J segment 3 bases; nucleotides outside the gene matches: 3. CDR1 and CDR2 (germline): SQVTM, ANQGSEA. The CDR3 contains 13 residues. CDR3 coding DNA: TGCAGCGTTGAAGGAGGACAGGACTACGAGCAGTACTTC. It specifies CSVEGGQDYEQYF.